The sample holds a few counts of the clone carrying this T cell receptor (beta chain). From the 5' RACE reads, TCRdb called clonotypes with MiXCR, one entry per CDR3 protein. The repertoire has around 430,000 distinct CDR3 sequences, roughly 15% of them found once; the top ten carry around a fifth. This entry is derived from a study of T-cell memory formation after mild COVID-19. V lost 5 bases, J lost 4 bases, and 10 bases lay in between. The CDR3 contains 12 residues. Germline CDR1 is GTSNPN and CDR2 is SVGIG (reference sequence). This receptor was obtained from a man between 18 and 35 years old who had mild COVID-19 (a few samples of this study predate the infection). Cell type and time point are not known. What was sequenced was PBMCs or a T cell subset sorted from them (not recorded which). The V gene is TRBV30, the J gene TRBJ2-3; D not certain. The CDR3: CAWSEGSDTQYF. The CDR3 DNA reads as TGTGCCTGGTCGGAAGGATCAGATACGCAGTATTTT.